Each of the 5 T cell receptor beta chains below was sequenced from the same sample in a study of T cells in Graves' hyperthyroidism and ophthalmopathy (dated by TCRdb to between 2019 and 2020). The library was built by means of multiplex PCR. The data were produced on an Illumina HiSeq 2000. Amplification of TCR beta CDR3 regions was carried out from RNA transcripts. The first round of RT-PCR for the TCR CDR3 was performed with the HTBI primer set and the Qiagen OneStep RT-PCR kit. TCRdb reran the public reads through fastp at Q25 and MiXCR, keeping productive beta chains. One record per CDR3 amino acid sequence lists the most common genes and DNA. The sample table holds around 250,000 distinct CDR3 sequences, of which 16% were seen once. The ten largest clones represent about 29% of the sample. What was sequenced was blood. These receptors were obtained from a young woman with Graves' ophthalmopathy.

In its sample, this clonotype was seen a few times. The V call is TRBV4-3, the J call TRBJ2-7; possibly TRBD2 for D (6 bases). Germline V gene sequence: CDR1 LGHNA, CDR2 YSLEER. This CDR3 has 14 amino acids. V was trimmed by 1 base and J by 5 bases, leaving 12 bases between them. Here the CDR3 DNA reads TGCGCCAGCAGCCAAGTTCCGGGAGCGGACGAGCAGTACTTC. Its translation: CASSQVPGADEQYF.

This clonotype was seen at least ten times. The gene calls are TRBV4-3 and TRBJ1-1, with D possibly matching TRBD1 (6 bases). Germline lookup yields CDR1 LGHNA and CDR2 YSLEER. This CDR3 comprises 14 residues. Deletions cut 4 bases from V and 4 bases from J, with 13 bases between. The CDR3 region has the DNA TGCGCCAGCAGCCCAAGGGTAGGGGGCACTGAAGCTTTCTTT. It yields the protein CASSPRVGGTEAFF.

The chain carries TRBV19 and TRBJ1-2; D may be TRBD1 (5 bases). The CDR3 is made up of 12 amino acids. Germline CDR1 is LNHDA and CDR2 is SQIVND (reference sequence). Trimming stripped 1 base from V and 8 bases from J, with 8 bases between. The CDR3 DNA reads TGTGCCAGTAGTATAGGAGGGGAAGGCTACACCTTC. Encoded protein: CASSIGGEGYTF.

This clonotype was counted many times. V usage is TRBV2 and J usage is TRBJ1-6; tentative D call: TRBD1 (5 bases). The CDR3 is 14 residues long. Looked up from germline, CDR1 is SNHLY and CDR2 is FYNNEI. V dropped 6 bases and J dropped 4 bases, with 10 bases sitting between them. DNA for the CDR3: TGTGCCAGCAGCGAGGGACGGTATAATTCACCCCTCCACTTT. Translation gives CASSEGRYNSPLHF.

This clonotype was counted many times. CDR3 in DNA: TGTGCCAGCAATGCGGACAGGGACGGCCACGAGCAGTACTTC. Protein: CASNADRDGHEQYF. This chain connects TRBV2 to TRBJ2-7; 8 bases line up with TRBD1. The CDR3 extends over 14 amino acids. The germline gives CDR1 SNHLY, CDR2 FYNNEI. Unmatched junction bases numbered 10, after V lost 7 bases and J lost 5 bases.